This T cell receptor (beta chain) was sequenced for a study of T cell responses to AZD1222 COVID-19 vaccine. Study conclusions and caveats: An increase in Spike-specific TCR breadth and depth was observed after two AZD1222 doses. Along spike, vaccine-associated CD4 TCRs were found throughout, with dominance at 160-218 and 743-854.

This table comes from immunoSEQ multiplex PCR, and its TCRdb copy is limited to in-frame clones, with some not included. This sample carries fewer than 95,000 clones, approximately 89% of them seen once, and the ten largest clones take approximately 8%. To note about this clone: Its antigen is undetermined.

The CDR3 runs to 17 residues. V dropped 5 bases and J dropped 0; count of bases not matched to a gene: 5. Germline V lookup: CDR1 LNHDA, CDR2 SQIVND (reference sequence). The sequence was obtained from an adult who received the AZD1222 COVID-19 vaccine. V usage is TRBV19 and J usage is TRBJ2-6, with 9 bases lining up with TRBD1. The sample in question was peripheral blood, obtained 28 days after the second AZD1222 dose. The CDR3 DNA reads TGTGCCAGTAGTGGACAGGGGACCTTCTCTGGGGCCAACGTCCTGACTTTC. Its protein is CASSGQGTFSGANVLTF.